The 17 T cell receptor beta chains reported below all come from one sample, sequenced in a study of monozygotic twins with cystic fibrosis. Assay used: immunoSEQ multiplex PCR; TCRdb lists only in-frame clones, some missing. The table includes about 29,000 clones, 70% to 90% detected once. The sequenced material came from blood. Receptors were obtained from a girl between 2 and 10 years old with cystic fibrosis.

The CDR3 loop is CASSERPTNEQFF. In DNA form, the CDR3 reads TGTGCCAGCAGTGAACGGCCGACCAATGAGCAGTTCTTC. V and J are TRBV25-1 and TRBJ2-1; D remains ambiguous. With 2 bases removed from V and 6 bases from J, the gap between germline ends came to 8 bases. The CDR3 is made up of 13 amino acids. CDR1 is MGHDK, CDR2 SYGVNS, per germline.

CDR3 sequence: CASSIGLDTGELFF. The CDR3, as DNA: TGTGCCAGTAGTATTGGATTGGACACCGGGGAGCTGTTTTTT. The V call is TRBV19, the J call TRBJ2-2; D not certain. CDR3 size: 14 residues. Trimming removed 3 bases from V and 3 bases from J, with 8 bases in between. Germline V gene sequence: CDR1 LNHDA, CDR2 SQIVND (reference sequence).

V is TRBV5-8 and J is TRBJ1-1; tentative D call: TRBD1 (5 bases). The CDR3 runs to 17 residues. V lost 4 bases, J lost 4 bases, and 23 bases lay in between. The germline V gene has CDR1 SGHTS and CDR2 YDEGEE. In nucleotides, the CDR3 is TGTGCCAGCAGCCTGGTGAGGTCGGCCGTAGGGACCACTGAAGCTTTCTTT. Its protein is CASSLVRSAVGTTEAFF.

The CDR3 DNA reads as TGTGCCAGCAGCCAAGATTACTGGCAAACCGGGGAGCAGTTCTTC. Protein sequence: CASSQDYWQTGEQFF. The rearrangement joins TRBV4-2 to TRBJ2-1; D is unresolved. CDR1 is LGHNA, CDR2 YNFKEQ, per germline. This CDR3 has 15 amino acids. V was shortened by 0 bases and J by 10 bases, with 16 bases between the two germline ends.

The rearrangement joins TRBV30 to TRBJ2-7; TRBD2 matches 8 bases. Germline CDR1 reads GTSNPN; CDR2 reads SVGIG (reference sequence). V shed 2 bases and J 5 bases; nucleotides not matched to a gene: 11. The CDR3 length is 15 residues. CDR3 region: CAWSHRAGVFNEQYF. Written as DNA, the CDR3 is TGTGCCTGGAGTCACCGAGCGGGAGTATTTAACGAGCAGTACTTC.

In its sample, this clone was seen a few times. This chain connects TRBV7-2 to TRBJ2-2; 10 nucleotides line up with TRBD2. Per the germline V gene, CDR1 is SGHTA and CDR2 is FQGNSA. The CDR3 totals 17 residues. V shed 4 bases and J 5 bases; nucleotides not matched to a gene: 10. The chain's CDR3 is CASSWTSGGGKTGELFF. The CDR3 bases are TGTGCCAGCAGCTGGACTAGCGGAGGAGGAAAGACCGGGGAGCTGTTTTTT.

The chain employs TRBV5-4 and TRBJ1-1; D gene ambiguous. Germline V gene lookup returns CDR1 SGHNT and CDR2 YYREEE (reference sequence). The germline V and J ends were trimmed by 1 base and 2 bases, with 6 bases remaining between them. CDR3 length: 13 amino acids. This chain's CDR3 is CASSLSHNTEAFF. CDR3 DNA: TGTGCCAGCAGCTTGTCACACAACACTGAAGCTTTCTTT.

The chain has TRBV19 and TRBJ1-1; D is undetermined. Germline V CDR1 and CDR2: LNHDA, SQIVND (reference sequence). This CDR3 region has 13 residues. The V end was cut by 6 bases, the J end by 2 bases, with 10 bases between. The DNA for the CDR3 is TGTGCCAGTAGACAGACGGTTAACACTGAAGCTTTCTTT. Its protein product is CASRQTVNTEAFF.

The chain combines TRBV7-9 with TRBJ2-7; 8 bases are a match to TRBD1. The V segment lost 5 bases and the J segment 3 bases; nucleotides outside the gene matches: 12. The CDR3 runs to 16 residues. Germline loops: CDR1 SEHNR, CDR2 FQNEAQ (reference sequence). The CDR3 protein is CASSPRWTGSLYEQYF. The CDR3 region has the DNA TGTGCCAGCAGCCCCCGATGGACAGGGTCTCTCTACGAGCAGTACTTC.

The chain links TRBV2 to TRBJ1-1; 7 nucleotides agree with TRBD1. The CDR3 is 15 residues long. Germline V gene data show CDR1 as SNHLY and CDR2 as FYNNEI. After removal of 4 bases from V and 1 base from J, the junction contained 6 bases not matched to a gene. Here the CDR3 reads CASSVETGTNTEAFF. CDR3 nucleotide sequence: TGTGCCAGCAGTGTTGAGACAGGGACGAACACTGAAGCTTTCTTT.

J is TRBJ2-3 and V is TRBV5-1; the D gene is possibly TRBD2 (5 bases). The V gene's germline CDR1 is SGHRS and CDR2 YFSETQ. The V end was cut by 5 bases, the J end by 6 bases, with 16 bases between. This CDR3 comprises 14 residues. CDR3 sequence (DNA): TGCGCCAGCAGTATCCGGGGATCTGGGGATACGCAGTATTTT. It translates to CASSIRGSGDTQYF. Full variable domain (missing parts from reference TRBV5-1 and TRBJ2-3): KAGVTQTPRYLIKTRGQQVTLSCSPISGHRSVSWYQQTPGQGLQFLFEYFSETQRNKGNFPGRFSGRQFSNSRSEMNVSTLELGDSALYLCASSIRGSGDTQYFGPGTRLTVL.

V is TRBV6-6 and J is TRBJ2-7, with D uncertain. Germline V gene data show CDR1 as MNHNY and CDR2 as SVGAGI (reference sequence). The CDR3 is 16 amino acids. V lost 2 bases, J lost 1 base, and 15 bases lay in between. The CDR3 here is CASSYTTFRSSYEQYF. The DNA of the CDR3 is TGTGCCAGCAGTTACACAACTTTCCGGTCTTCCTACGAGCAGTACTTC.

The rearrangement joins TRBV5-6 to TRBJ1-4; possible D gene TRBD1, 5 bases. Trimming cost V 5 bases and J 8 bases, with 19 bases left between them. Germline CDR1 reads SGHDT; CDR2 reads YYEEEE. CDR3 length: 15 amino acids. The DNA of the CDR3 is TGTGCCAGCAGTTGGGGACGGGGGGTCCGAGAAAAACTGTTTTTT. Translating gives CASSWGRGVREKLFF. Together with reference TRBV5-6 and TRBJ1-4, the CDR3 gives the full variable domain: DAGVTQSPTHLIKTRGQQVTLRCSPKSGHDTVSWYQQALGQGPQFIFQYYEEEERQRGNFPDRFSGHQFPNYSSELNVNALLLGDSALYLCASSWGRGVREKLFFGSGTQLSVL.

This chain connects TRBV2 to TRBJ1-1; a possible D gene is TRBD1 (5 bases). CDR1 is SNHLY and CDR2 is FYNNEI in the germline V gene. The CDR3 is 15 residues long. V was cut by 2 bases and J by 0 bases, with 10 bases left in between. CDR3 region: CASSERGGLNTEAFF. In nucleotides, the CDR3 is TGTGCCAGCAGTGAAAGGGGCGGCCTGAACACTGAAGCTTTCTTT. Drawing the rest from reference TRBV2 and TRBJ1-1, the complete variable domain is EPEVTQTPSHQVTQMGQEVILRCVPISNHLYFYWYRQILGQKVEFLVSFYNNEISEKSEIFDDQFSVERPDGSNFTLKIRSTKLEDSAMYFCASSERGGLNTEAFFGQGTRLTVV.

The genes are TRBV29-1 and TRBJ2-7; TRBD1 aligns across 8 bases. The germline CDR1 and CDR2 sequences are SQVTM and ANQGSEA. CDR3 length: 14 amino acids. V was pared by 5 bases and J by 13 bases, with 19 bases of the junction left unmatched. The CDR3 loop is CSVSFAGGYDPTYF. The CDR3, as DNA: TGCAGCGTTAGCTTCGCAGGGGGCTACGATCCGACCTACTTC.

The chain couples TRBV29-1 to TRBJ2-1; D tentatively reads TRBD1 or TRBD2 (5 bases each). CDR1 and CDR2 (germline): SQVTM, ANQGSEA. Trimming removed 6 bases at V and 0 bases at J, with 21 bases between. This CDR3 is 17 amino acids long. CDR3 loop: CSVRGNLQGYSYNEQFF. The CDR3 DNA reads as TGCAGCGTGAGGGGAAACCTGCAGGGATACTCCTACAATGAGCAGTTCTTC.

The chain couples TRBV27 to TRBJ1-5; weak D call: TRBD1 (6 bases). V was cut by 5 bases and J by 4 bases, with 18 bases left in between. The CDR3 is 16 residues long. The V gene's germline CDR1 is MNHEY and CDR2 SMNVEV (reference sequence). CDR3 sequence: CASSAGTRWRNQPQHF. The CDR3 DNA follows: TGTGCCAGCAGTGCGGGGACACGTTGGCGGAATCAGCCCCAGCATTTT.